This T cell receptor (beta chain) was identified in a study of CXCR3-negative and CXCR3-positive naive CD8 T cells. Remarks on this clonotype: Its antigen remains unidentified.

Study results and caveats: The study inferred TCR strength from TRB CDR3 properties and found comparable surface CD5 between naive subsets. Similar TRBV-TRBJ usage was seen in naive cells (both CXCR3-negative and CXCR3-positive), but memory cells differed. Partially decreased CXCR3 expression was recorded after cryopreservation, and fresh PBMCs were used in most assays. When CXCR3-positive naive cells were set against CXCR3-negative naive cells, the former had more hydrophobic TRB CDR3s.

Researchers sorted 300,000 cells of each CD8+ T cell subset in triplicate. This CDR3 comprises 14 residues. Germline CDR1 reads MNHEY; CDR2 reads SMNVEV (reference sequence). In preparing the TRB cDNA libraries, 5' RACE with UMI labels was used. TCRdb reprocessed the 5' RACE reads and reports one entry per CDR3 protein, with no DNA. This sample's table reports 120,000 to 150,000 distinct CDR3 sequences. The rearrangement joins TRBV27 to TRBJ2-7; no DNA is available, so the TRBD2 call from TCRdb remains unchecked. The TCR comes from a human donor in good health. Some clones in this sample may be carry-over from other donors' samples. The specimen sequenced was naive CXCR3+ CD8+ T cells from blood. Subset: CD45RO-CCR7+CD27+CD95- naive CD8+ T cells expressing CXCR3 (TNR3+). The CDR3 spells CASRLGGRGYEQYF.